This entry lists 14 T cell receptor beta chains sequenced from one sample in a study of OX40 agonist ivuxolimab in advanced cancers. Method: immunoSEQ multiplex PCR; TCRdb's copy keeps in-frame clones and lacks some. Of under 25,000 clones in the sample, around three quarters were seen once. The source material was CD4+ or CD8+ T cells sorted from blood, sampled in a trial of the OX40 agonist ivuxolimab. The source is an adult with an advanced solid tumor such as melanoma, head and neck, liver or kidney cancer.

The V and J genes are TRBV5-1 and TRBJ2-3; no clear D. The V gene lost 3 bases and the J gene lost 5 bases, with 16 bases spanning the gap. The CDR3 has 15 amino acids. The germline CDR1 and CDR2 sequences are SGHRS and YFSETQ. The CDR3, as DNA: TGCGCCAGCAGCTCACAAAGGACGTCGGGAGATACGCAGTATTTT. It encodes CASSSQRTSGDTQYF. Supplemented by reference TRBV5-1 and TRBJ2-3, the full variable domain reads KAGVTQTPRYLIKTRGQQVTLSCSPISGHRSVSWYQQTPGQGLQFLFEYFSETQRNKGNFPGRFSGRQFSNSRSEMNVSTLELGDSALYLCASSSQRTSGDTQYFGPGTRLTVL.

This rearrangement joins TRBV30 to TRBJ1-3; no clear D. The V end was cut by 4 bases, the J end by 0 bases, with 22 bases between. CDR3 length equals 18 residues. Germline CDR1 is GTSNPN and CDR2 is SVGIG (reference sequence). CDR3 coding DNA: TGTGCCTGGATGTCTATTTTCGGCAGCACTATCTCTGGAAACACCATATATTTT. Amino acids: CAWMSIFGSTISGNTIYF.

The chain has TRBV5-1 and TRBJ2-1; D remains ambiguous. The germline CDR1 and CDR2 sequences are SGHRS and YFSETQ. V gave up 2 bases and J gave up 9 bases, with 6 bases separating them. The CDR3 loop spans 11 amino acids. CDR3 bases: TGCGCCAGCAGCTTAGCCGGTGAGCAGTTCTTC. It specifies CASSLAGEQFF. The variable domain in full, with the rest retrieved from reference TRBV5-1 and TRBJ2-1, is KAGVTQTPRYLIKTRGQQVTLSCSPISGHRSVSWYQQTPGQGLQFLFEYFSETQRNKGNFPGRFSGRQFSNSRSEMNVSTLELGDSALYLCASSLAGEQFFGPGTRLTVL.

This chain connects TRBV5-6 to TRBJ2-1; D gene uncertain. Trimming cost V 1 base and J 5 bases, with 7 bases left between them. The CDR3 covers 13 residues. Germline assignment: CDR1 SGHDT and CDR2 YYEEEE. CDR3 DNA: TGTGCCAGCAGCTTGCGGCTTAACAATGAGCAGTTCTTC. As protein: CASSLRLNNEQFF.

This sequence joins TRBV10-3 and TRBJ1-4; D may be TRBD1 (6 bases). Trimming took off 6 bases at V and 3 bases at J, with 8 bases between the two ends. There are 13 residues in the CDR3. The germline V gene encodes CDR1 ENHRY and CDR2 SYGVKD. The CDR3: CAIRAGANEKLFF. In nucleotides, the CDR3 is TGTGCCATCAGGGCAGGGGCTAATGAAAAACTGTTTTTT.

The rearrangement joins TRBV2 to TRBJ2-7, with no clear D. With 4 bases removed from V and 4 bases from J, the gap between germline ends came to 17 bases. This CDR3 has 15 amino acids. In germline, CDR1 is SNHLY, CDR2 FYNNEI. Here the CDR3 reads CASSGDVRDIYEQYF. The DNA for the CDR3 is TGTGCCAGCAGTGGGGATGTCCGAGACATATACGAGCAGTACTTC.

V and J are TRBV5-1 and TRBJ2-5; D is unresolved. The CDR3 sequence is 13 residues long. Looked up from germline, CDR1 is SGHRS and CDR2 is YFSETQ. V was pared by 3 bases and J by 5 bases, with 11 bases between. The DNA for the CDR3 is TGCGCCAGCAGCTCAAGTCCTATGGAGACCCAGTACTTC. Protein sequence: CASSSSPMETQYF.

This clone showed up just a few times. The V and J genes are TRBV9 and TRBJ2-1; D unresolved. V lost 0 bases and J 5 bases, leaving 9 bases between the germline ends. This CDR3 has 14 residues. Germline V CDR1 and CDR2: SGDLS, YYNGEE. The DNA for the CDR3 is TGTGCCAGCAGCGTAGCTATTTCAGACAATGAGCAGTTCTTC. Amino acid sequence: CASSVAISDNEQFF.

This clone was found a few times. A much larger clone lies one base from this, so it may be a read error. The rearrangement uses TRBV6-5 and TRBJ1-5; 10 nucleotides line up with TRBD1. Losses at the gene ends were 10 bases for V and 0 bases for J; bases not matched to a gene: 3. Germline CDR1 reads MNHEY; CDR2 reads SVGAGI. CDR3 length equals 14 residues. The CDR3 reads CATGTGDSNQPQHF. CDR3 bases: TGTGCCACCGGGACAGGGGATAGCAATCAGCCCCAGCATTTT.

The genes are TRBV19 and TRBJ1-1; D remains ambiguous. Germline values: CDR1 LNHDA, CDR2 SQIVND (reference sequence). The CDR3 is 13 amino acids. The V gene lost 6 bases and the J gene lost 7 bases, with 15 bases spanning the gap. CDR3 coding DNA: TGTGCCAGTAGCCTGGCAACGGGCATTGAAGCTTTCTTT. Amino acids: CASSLATGIEAFF.

The V call is TRBV11-2, the J call TRBJ2-1; possible D gene TRBD1, 6 bases. Germline lookup yields CDR1 SGHAT and CDR2 FQNNGV. CDR3 length: 14 amino acids. V lost 5 bases and J 3 bases, leaving 11 bases between the germline ends. The CDR3 sequence: CASSNRDIYNEQFF. CDR3 coding DNA: TGTGCCAGCAGCAACCGGGACATCTACAATGAGCAGTTCTTC.

This clone showed up just a few times. The DNA for the CDR3 is TGTGCCAGCATCGGCAGTAATAATTCACCCCTCCACTTT. Its translation: CASIGSNNSPLHF. The chain has TRBV2 and TRBJ1-6; D remains ambiguous. Germline loops: CDR1 SNHLY, CDR2 FYNNEI. Trimming pared 7 bases from V and 5 bases from J, leaving 9 bases between. This CDR3 spans 13 amino acids. Filled out from reference TRBV2 and TRBJ1-6, the complete variable domain reads EPEVTQTPSHQVTQMGQEVILRCVPISNHLYFYWYRQILGQKVEFLVSFYNNEISEKSEIFDDQFSVERPDGSNFTLKIRSTKLEDSAMYFCASIGSNNSPLHFGNGTRLTVT.

The chain couples TRBV28 to TRBJ1-1, with D unresolved. There are 14 residues in the CDR3. The V end was cut by 3 bases, the J end by 0 bases, with 8 bases between. The V gene's germline CDR1 is MDHEN and CDR2 SYDVKM. Here the CDR3 reads CASSLGAMNTEAFF. In DNA, the CDR3 is TGTGCCAGCAGTTTGGGAGCCATGAACACTGAAGCTTTCTTT.

This clone was seen just once. The chain links TRBV30 to TRBJ2-7, with TRBD1 matching over 8 bases. J gave up 7 bases and V 4 bases, and 12 bases lay outside the gene matches. This CDR3 contains 14 residues. Germline CDR1 reads GTSNPN; CDR2 reads SVGIG (reference sequence). The CDR3 DNA reads TGTGCCTGGACCGCGACAGGGGCGCTGAGGGAGCAGTACTTC. This sequence encodes CAWTATGALREQYF.